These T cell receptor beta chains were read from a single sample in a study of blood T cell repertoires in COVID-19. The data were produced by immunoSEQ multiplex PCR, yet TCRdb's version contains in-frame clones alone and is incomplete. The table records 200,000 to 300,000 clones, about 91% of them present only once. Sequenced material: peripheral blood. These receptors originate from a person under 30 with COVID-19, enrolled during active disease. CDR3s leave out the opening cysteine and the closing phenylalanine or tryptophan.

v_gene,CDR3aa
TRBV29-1,SVGGQGSSYEQY
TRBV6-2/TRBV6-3,ASSSSGIRSNEQF
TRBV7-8,ASSLTRTGLGLGGGYT
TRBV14,ASSPGLAGRADTQY
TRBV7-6,ASSHAPGGNTEAF
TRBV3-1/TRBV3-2,ASSRINGSQSYEQY
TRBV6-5,ASSPEVRVTEAF
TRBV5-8,ASSAGENSYNSPLH
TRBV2,ASSKDGQGVITGELF
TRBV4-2,ASSPTTGQGYGYT
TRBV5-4,ASSIPTGVYGYT
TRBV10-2,ASSGGTSGRAVISYNEQF
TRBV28,ASSLEMEQF
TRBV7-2,ASTEAVGRYSPLH
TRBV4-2,ASSPGGLAGGSSYNEQF
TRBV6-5,ASSDEKLF
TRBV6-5,ASSWAANYGYT
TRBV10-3,AISERGDTEAF
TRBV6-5,ASSYPGGFVAEAF
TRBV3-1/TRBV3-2,ASSQGQAGGNTIY
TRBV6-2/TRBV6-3,ASSYSADQY
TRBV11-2,ASSLVRDSGYT
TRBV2,ASSDPGDNSPLH
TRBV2,ASRDQDNSPLH
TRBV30,AIGHLNTEAF
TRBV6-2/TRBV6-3,ASRFSGSSETQY
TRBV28,ASSYRGLSYNEQF
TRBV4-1,ASSASGAGNTIY
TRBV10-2,ASSEGWGANYGYT
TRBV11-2,ASGAGRETQY
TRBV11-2,ASSLVGGQGLYGYT
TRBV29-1,SVVGTGIGVMGEQF
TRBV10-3,AIGRDPQETQY
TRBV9,ASSVLGQGSLEAF
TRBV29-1,SVDGRGFGGELF
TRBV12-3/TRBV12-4,ASSLSSTDTQY
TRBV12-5,ASGGGLAPVSSYNEQF
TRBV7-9,ASSSDRPEQY
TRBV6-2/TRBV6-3,ASSLLQGVDYGYT
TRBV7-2,ASSSRTPPETQY
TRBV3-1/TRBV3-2,ASSQEAEQF
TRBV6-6,ASRRLAGGVGELF
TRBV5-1,ASSLGGLNYGYT
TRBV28,ASGAALNTEAF
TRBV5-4,ASSLLAGGLGEQY
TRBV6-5,ASSYKRAGANVLT
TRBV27,ASSLCAGLGF
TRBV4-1,ASSLPLQGSYNSPLH
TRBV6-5,ASSFVGREQF
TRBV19,ASNPSGNLKGAGELF
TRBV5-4,ASSSGGSDTEAF
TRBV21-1,ASSKRGLAGIYNEQF
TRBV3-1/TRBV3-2,ASSQGPLRAPRAGTEAF
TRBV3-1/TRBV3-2,ASSQGDRDSGNTIY
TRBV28,ASSLLVPPVSSYNEQF
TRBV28,ASSRTGGAF
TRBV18,ASSGGRSYNSPLH